Each of the 11 T cell receptor beta chains below was sequenced from the same sample in a study of blood T cell repertoires in COVID-19. The table came from immunoSEQ multiplex PCR; TCRdb's copy has only in-frame clones and leaves some out. Counted here are about 120,000 clones, 84% occurring once; the ten biggest clones make up 3.9%. Source material: PBMCs or T cells enriched from blood (not recorded which). The receptors were sampled from a woman in her twenties or thirties who had recovered from COVID-19.

In its sample, this clone was seen a few times. The J gene is TRBJ2-1, the V gene TRBV3-1 (or the pseudogene TRBV3-2); possibly TRBD2 for D (6 bases). Germline V gene sequence: CDR1 LGHDT, CDR2 YNNKEL (reference sequence). The CDR3 consists of 15 residues. V lost 0 bases and J 6 bases, leaving 12 bases between the germline ends. This chain's CDR3 is CASSQDFGEVNEQFF. DNA for the CDR3: TGTGCCAGCAGCCAAGATTTTGGGGAGGTCAATGAGCAGTTCTTC.

This clone was seen a handful of times. The chain employs TRBV7-8 and TRBJ1-1; a weak D match, TRBD1 (5 bases). Germline CDR1 and CDR2: SGHVS and FQNEAQ. V lost 4 bases and J lost 4, with 16 bases in between. This CDR3 is built from 15 residues. This chain's CDR3 is CASSSRQGLGTEAFF. The CDR3, as DNA: TGTGCCAGCAGCTCCCGTCAGGGACTTGGCACTGAAGCTTTCTTT. The whole variable domain, remainder taken from reference TRBV7-8 and TRBJ1-1, is GAGVSQSPRYKVAKRGQDVALRCDPISGHVSLFWYQQALGQGPEFLTYFQNEAQLDKSGLPSDRFFAERPEGSVSTLKIQRTQQEDSAVYLCASSSRQGLGTEAFFGQGTRLTVV.

This chain connects TRBV5-6 to TRBJ2-1; no clear D. The CDR3 covers 11 residues. In germline, CDR1 is SGHDT, CDR2 YYEEEE. Deletions cut 0 bases from V and 10 bases from J, with 5 bases between. The CDR3: CASSLAREQFF. CDR3 bases: TGTGCCAGCAGCTTGGCCCGGGAGCAGTTCTTC.

The genes are TRBV2 and TRBJ1-4; TRBD1 aligns across 7 bases. Per the germline V gene, CDR1 is SNHLY and CDR2 is FYNNEI. The CDR3 runs to 15 residues. V dropped 10 bases and J dropped 0; count of bases not matched to a gene: 8. The CDR3 loop reads CATIRQGTTNEKLFF. The DNA of the CDR3 is TGTGCCACCATACGACAGGGTACAACTAATGAAAAACTGTTTTTT. The entire variable domain, with the rest obtained from reference TRBV2 and TRBJ1-4, is as follows: EPEVTQTPSHQVTQMGQEVILRCVPISNHLYFYWYRQILGQKVEFLVSFYNNEISEKSEIFDDQFSVERPDGSNFTLKIRSTKLEDSAMYFCATIRQGTTNEKLFFGSGTQLSVL.

The CDR3 region has the DNA TGTGCCAGCAGCTTAGGGGGGACTGGCTACAATGAGCAGTTCTTC. Translation: CASSLGGTGYNEQFF. The V and J genes are TRBV7-2 and TRBJ2-1; tentative D call: TRBD2 (6 bases). Trimming removed 1 base from V and 3 bases from J, with 10 bases in between. The germline gives CDR1 SGHTA, CDR2 FQGNSA. This CDR3 contains 15 residues. The complete variable domain, with remaining parts taken from reference TRBV7-2 and TRBJ2-1, reads GAGVSQSPSNKVTEKGKDVELRCDPISGHTALYWYRQSLGQGLEFLIYFQGNSAPDKSGLPSDRFSAERTGGSVSTLTIQRTQQEDSAVYLCASSLGGTGYNEQFFGPGTRLTVL.

Written as DNA, the CDR3 is TGTGCCAGCAGCCAGGGACGACAGGTTGAGCAGTTCTTC. It specifies CASSQGRQVEQFF. The V call is TRBV4-2, the J call TRBJ2-1; D perhaps matches TRBD1 (6 bases). The germline V gene has CDR1 LGHNA and CDR2 YNFKEQ. The CDR3 is 13 amino acids. Trimming took 3 bases from V and 9 from J, leaving 12 bases between them.

To note about this clone: The same CDR3 can be traced to other DNA sequences in this sample. The rearrangement links TRBV7-3 to TRBJ2-2, with D possibly matching TRBD1 (6 bases). This CDR3 is 13 amino acids long. Germline CDR1 and CDR2: SGHTA and FQGTGA. Trimming removed 6 bases at V and 4 bases at J, with 9 bases between. The CDR3 DNA is TGTGCCAGCAGTTCCAGGGGCACCGGGGAGCTGTTTTTT. Translating it yields CASSSRGTGELFF.

The J gene is TRBJ2-1, the V gene TRBV6-2 or TRBV6-3; 9 bases line up with TRBD2. Germline V gene data show CDR1 as MNHEY and CDR2 as SVGEGT. J was trimmed by 4 bases and V by 2 bases; bases with no gene match: 6. The length of the CDR3 is 16 residues. The chain's CDR3 is CASSYPPGLAYNEQFF. DNA for the CDR3: TGTGCCAGCAGTTACCCACCGGGACTAGCTTACAATGAGCAGTTCTTC.

The V gene is TRBV28, the J gene TRBJ1-1, with D maybe TRBD1 (6 bases). V was shortened by 8 bases and J by 0 bases, with 16 bases between the two germline ends. The CDR3 has 15 residues. Germline V CDR1 and CDR2: MDHEN, SYDVKM. Here the CDR3 DNA reads TGTGCCAGCTTCGATCCAAGGGGGATGAACACTGAAGCTTTCTTT. Translating gives CASFDPRGMNTEAFF.

The chain links TRBV29-1 to TRBJ1-1; D perhaps matches TRBD1 (5 bases). Trimming took 4 bases from V and 0 from J, leaving 12 bases between them. Looked up from germline, CDR1 is SQVTM and CDR2 is ANQGSEA. The CDR3 contains 14 residues. CDR3 protein: CSVVHQGMNTEAFF. The CDR3 nucleotides read TGCAGCGTTGTTCACCAGGGAATGAACACTGAAGCTTTCTTT.

This chain links TRBV5-1 with TRBJ1-1; the D gene is possibly TRBD1 (6 bases). V dropped 4 bases and J dropped 2 bases, with 12 bases sitting between them. CDR3 length equals 14 residues. CDR1 is SGHRS, CDR2 YFSETQ, per germline. DNA of the CDR3: TGCGCCAGCAGCCCTCGACAGGTTAACACTGAAGCTTTCTTT. This sequence encodes CASSPRQVNTEAFF.